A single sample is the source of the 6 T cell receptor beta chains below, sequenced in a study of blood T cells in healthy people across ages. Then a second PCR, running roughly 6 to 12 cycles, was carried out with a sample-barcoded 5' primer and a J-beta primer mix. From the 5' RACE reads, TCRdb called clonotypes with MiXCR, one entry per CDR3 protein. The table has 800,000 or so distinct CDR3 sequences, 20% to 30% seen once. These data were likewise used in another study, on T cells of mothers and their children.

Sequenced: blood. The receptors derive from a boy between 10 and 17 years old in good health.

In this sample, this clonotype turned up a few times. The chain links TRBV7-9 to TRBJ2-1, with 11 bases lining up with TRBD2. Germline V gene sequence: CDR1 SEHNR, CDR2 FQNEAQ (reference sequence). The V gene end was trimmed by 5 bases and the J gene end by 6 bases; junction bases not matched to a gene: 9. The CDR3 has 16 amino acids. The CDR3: CASSHGLAGTGNEQFF. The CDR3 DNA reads TGTGCCAGCAGCCACGGACTAGCGGGCACCGGCAATGAGCAGTTCTTC.

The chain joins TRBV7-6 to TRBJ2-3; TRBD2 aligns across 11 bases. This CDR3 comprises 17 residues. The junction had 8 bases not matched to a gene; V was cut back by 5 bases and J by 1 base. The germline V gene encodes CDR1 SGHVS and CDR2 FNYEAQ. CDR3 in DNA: TGTGCCAGCAGCCCCCCGCTAGCGGGGGGTGGCACAGATACGCAGTATTTT. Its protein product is CASSPPLAGGGTDTQYF.

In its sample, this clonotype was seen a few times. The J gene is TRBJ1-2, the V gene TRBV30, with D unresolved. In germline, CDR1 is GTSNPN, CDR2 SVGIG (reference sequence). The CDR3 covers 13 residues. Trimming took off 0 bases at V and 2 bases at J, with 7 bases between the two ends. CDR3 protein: CAWSVLGNYGYTF. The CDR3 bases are TGTGCCTGGAGTGTACTGGGAAACTATGGCTACACCTTC.

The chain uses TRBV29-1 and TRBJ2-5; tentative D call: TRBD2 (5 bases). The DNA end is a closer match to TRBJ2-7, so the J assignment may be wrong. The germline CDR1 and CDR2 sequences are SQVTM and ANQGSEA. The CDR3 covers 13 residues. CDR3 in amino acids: CSVEGWELGEQYF. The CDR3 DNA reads TGCAGCGTTGAAGGTTGGGAGTTAGGCGAGCAGTACTTC.

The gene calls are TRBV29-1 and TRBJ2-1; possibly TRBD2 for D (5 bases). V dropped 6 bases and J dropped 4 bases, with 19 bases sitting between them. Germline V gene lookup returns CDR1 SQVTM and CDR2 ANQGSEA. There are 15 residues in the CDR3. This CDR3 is CSVGAPGLDYNEQFF. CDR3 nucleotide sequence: TGCAGCGTCGGAGCCCCGGGATTAGATTACAATGAGCAGTTCTTC.

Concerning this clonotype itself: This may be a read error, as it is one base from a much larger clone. Here the CDR3 reads CASSPGGTSHNEQFF. CDR3 sequence (DNA): TGTGCCAGCAGCCCGGGAGGGACCAGTCACAATGAGCAGTTCTTC. The chain combines TRBV7-9 with TRBJ2-1; 8 bases match TRBD2. Germline CDR1 and CDR2: SEHNR and FQNEAQ (reference sequence). The V gene end was trimmed by 5 bases and the J gene end by 5 bases; junction bases not matched to a gene: 8. This CDR3 contains 15 residues.